This T cell receptor (beta chain) was recorded in a study of T cells in localized non-small cell lung cancer. Regarding the study as a whole: Longer overall survival accompanied higher blood T cell density. Peak T cell clonality was found in uninvolved adjacent lung, exceeding tumor. When the top 100 tumor clones were examined, a median approximately 57 of them also appeared in the adjacent lung, which was paired and uninvolved.

In regard to this clone: Its antigen remains unidentified.

Here immunoSEQ multiplex PCR was the method, and the copy in TCRdb shows in-frame clones only, minus some. The table lists about 53,000 clones, around four fifths of them singletons. Trimming cost V 2 bases and J 4 bases, with 18 bases left between them. CDR1 is SGHDT, CDR2 YYEEEE, per germline. This CDR3 spans 16 amino acids. The input for sequencing was peripheral blood mononuclear cells, taken before any cancer treatment. The sequence was obtained from a man aged 35 to 69 with stage III lung adenocarcinoma. The chain joins TRBV5-6 to TRBJ1-1; D unclear. The CDR3 DNA reads as TGTGCCAGCAGCTTTGGGGAGGGTCGGTATAGCACTGAAGCTTTCTTT. Amino acid sequence: CASSFGEGRYSTEAFF. The whole variable domain, remainder taken from reference TRBV5-6 and TRBJ1-1, is DAGVTQSPTHLIKTRGQQVTLRCSPKSGHDTVSWYQQALGQGPQFIFQYYEEEERQRGNFPDRFSGHQFPNYSSELNVNALLLGDSALYLCASSFGEGRYSTEAFFGQGTRLTVV.